Shown below are 5 T cell receptor beta chains from a single sample sequenced in a study of blood T cell repertoires in COVID-19. Sequenced by immunoSEQ multiplex PCR; TCRdb stores in-frame clones only, minus some. The profile shows approximately 260,000 clones, approximately 85% of them singletons. The sample was peripheral blood. These receptors originate from a woman aged 70-85 years with acute or convalescent COVID-19.

A single count supports this clone. The chain employs TRBV19 and TRBJ1-3; 7 bases are shared with TRBD1. The germline V gene encodes CDR1 LNHDA and CDR2 SQIVND (reference sequence). This CDR3 contains 16 residues. V shed 10 bases, J shed 0 bases, and the junction held 12 bases outside the gene matches. CDR3 protein: CATSDRRRPSGNTIYF. CDR3 sequence (DNA): TGTGCCACCTCGGACAGGAGGAGACCCTCTGGAAACACCATATATTTT. The full variable domain, in which reference TRBV19 and TRBJ1-3 provide the parts outside the CDR3, is DGGITQSPKYLFRKEGQNVTLSCEQNLNHDAMYWYRQDPGQGLRLIYYSQIVNDFQKGDIAEGYSVSREKKESFPLTVTSAQKNPTAFYLCATSDRRRPSGNTIYFGEGSWLTVV.

This rearrangement joins TRBV20-1 to TRBJ1-1; the D is unclear. The germline V gene encodes CDR1 DFQATT and CDR2 SNEGSKA (reference sequence). V was pared by 6 bases and J by 10 bases, with 15 bases between. The CDR3 is 11 amino acids. The CDR3 reads CSARGGQRAFF. The CDR3, as DNA: TGCAGTGCCCGGGGAGGGCAGAGAGCTTTCTTT.

The J gene is TRBJ1-6, the V gene TRBV5-6, with 8 bases fitting TRBD1. The V segment lost 4 bases and the J segment 7 bases; nucleotides outside the gene matches: 10. This CDR3 has 16 residues. The germline V gene has CDR1 SGHDT and CDR2 YYEEEE. The chain's CDR3 is CASSLYGQGGNSPLHF. In DNA form, the CDR3 reads TGTGCCAGCAGCCTCTACGGACAGGGTGGGAATTCACCCCTCCACTTT.

This clone was found once. This sequence joins TRBV24-1 and TRBJ2-3; 11 bases match TRBD2. The CDR3 runs 16 residues. Germline V gene data show CDR1 as KGHDR and CDR2 as SFDVKD. V lost 2 bases and J lost 3; bases outside the gene matches: 3. The CDR3 DNA reads as TGTGCCACCAGTGATTCAAGACTAGCGGGGACAGATACGCAGTATTTT. Amino acids: CATSDSRLAGTDTQYF.

Concerning this clone: Distinct nucleotide sequences in the sample also encode this CDR3. CDR3 loop: CASSLAGRGTEAFF. The CDR3 nucleotides read TGTGCCAGCAGCTTAGCAGGGAGGGGCACTGAAGCTTTCTTT. The chain is built from TRBV7-8 and TRBJ1-1; maybe TRBD1 (5 bases). Germline V gene lookup returns CDR1 SGHVS and CDR2 FQNEAQ. The CDR3 length is 14 residues. Between the trimmed V and J ends, which lost 0 bases and 4 bases, there was a span of 9 bases. The full variable domain, with the rest looked up from reference TRBV7-8 and TRBJ1-1, is GAGVSQSPRYKVAKRGQDVALRCDPISGHVSLFWYQQALGQGPEFLTYFQNEAQLDKSGLPSDRFFAERPEGSVSTLKIQRTQQEDSAVYLCASSLAGRGTEAFFGQGTRLTVV.